This passage covers 23 T cell receptor beta chains from one sample sequenced in a study of T cells expressing NK-cell markers. One entry per CDR3 protein, without DNA, is what TCRdb gives after re-calling the 5' RACE reads. The listing contains roughly 420,000 distinct CDR3 sequences. Source material: blood T cells: a sorted CD56 or NKG2C T cell subset, CD4+ or CD8+ T cells, or bulk PBMC T cells (not recorded which). These receptors all stem from a woman aged 18 to 75 in good health.

The V call is TRBV7-2, the J call TRBJ1-4. The CDR3 spans 15 residues. CDR1 is SGHTA, CDR2 FQGNSA, per germline. CDR3 protein: CASSHGGGEFEKLFF.

V usage is TRBV6-1 and J usage is TRBJ2-1; lacking DNA, the TRBD1 call made by TCRdb goes unchecked. There are 14 residues in the CDR3. CDR1 and CDR2 (germline): MNHNS, SASEGT. The CDR3 here is CASRQGDTYNEQFF.

J is TRBJ1-1 and V is TRBV12-3 or TRBV12-4. The CDR3 runs 13 residues. CDR3 protein: CASTMQQNTEAFF.

The chain carries TRBV5-1 and TRBJ2-5. The V gene's germline CDR1 is SGHRS and CDR2 YFSETQ. The CDR3 is 14 amino acids. CDR3 sequence: CASSWTSSRETQYF.

The chain uses TRBV7-9 and TRBJ2-3; TCRdb returns TRBD1, unconfirmable since there is no DNA. The CDR3 loop spans 16 amino acids. Germline loops: CDR1 SEHNR, CDR2 FQNEAQ (reference sequence). Here the CDR3 reads CASSSTGGTSTDTQYF.

V gene TRBV7-2 combines with J gene TRBJ1-1; TCRdb names TRBD1, which stays unverified in the absence of DNA. Germline CDR1 and CDR2: SGHTA and FQGNSA. The CDR3 is 14 amino acids. CDR3 residues: CASSLVTSGAEAFF. Based on the CDR3 plus reference TRBV7-2 and TRBJ1-1, the full variable domain is GAGVSQSPSNKVTEKGKDVELRCDPISGHTALYWYRQSLGQGLEFLIYFQGNSAPDKSGLPSDRFSAERTGGSVSTLTIQRTQQEDSAVYLCASSLVTSGAEAFFGQGTRLTVV.

This sequence joins TRBV7-8 and TRBJ2-3; TCRdb reports TRBD2, a call that lacks DNA to check it against. Germline V gene data show CDR1 as SGHVS and CDR2 as FQNEAQ. The CDR3 spans 16 residues. CDR3 protein: CASSNGNSVNTDTQYF.

The V call is TRBV20-1, the J call TRBJ1-3; TCRdb reports TRBD1, a call that lacks DNA to check it against. Germline values: CDR1 DFQATT, CDR2 SNEGSKA (reference sequence). This CDR3 contains 18 residues. CDR3 amino acids: CSARAPGTGFSSGNTIYF.

Here the CDR3 reads CSAASRAAGSYNEQFF. The gene calls are TRBV20-1 and TRBJ2-1; the D call from TCRdb, TRBD1, cannot be confirmed without DNA. The length of the CDR3 is 16 residues. Germline V lookup: CDR1 DFQATT, CDR2 SNEGSKA (reference sequence).

This rearrangement joins TRBV29-1 to TRBJ2-5; TCRdb outputs TRBD2, but without DNA this stays unchecked. Germline values: CDR1 SQVTM, CDR2 ANQGSEA. The CDR3 loop spans 13 amino acids. The CDR3 reads CSVPGLAGGTQYF. Full variable domain (outside the CDR3, taken from reference TRBV29-1 and TRBJ2-5): SAVISQKPSRDICQRGTSLTIQCQVDSQVTMMFWYRQQPGQSLTLIATANQGSEATYESGFVIDKFPISRPNLTFSTLTVSNMSPEDSSIYLCSVPGLAGGTQYFGPGTRLLVL.

V gene TRBV27 combines with J gene TRBJ1-2; TCRdb returns TRBD1, unconfirmable since there is no DNA. Germline V CDR1 and CDR2: MNHEY, SMNVEV (reference sequence). CDR3 size: 14 residues. Here the CDR3 reads CASSPRGQGYGYTF.

This chain joins TRBV11-3 and TRBJ2-3; TCRdb's D call, TRBD2, is unchecked because there is no DNA. The CDR3 runs 13 residues. Germline CDR1 and CDR2: SGHNT and YENEEA. The CDR3 reads CASSFGGVETQYF.

This chain connects TRBV5-6 to TRBJ2-3. CDR3 length: 12 amino acids. Germline V CDR1 and CDR2: SGHDT, YYEEEE. The CDR3 protein is CASKRGTDTQYF.

The chain is built from TRBV5-1 and TRBJ1-1; TCRdb's D call of TRBD1 is untestable without DNA. The CDR3 runs to 14 residues. Germline assignment: CDR1 SGHRS and CDR2 YFSETQ. The CDR3 sequence is CASSEGTVNTEAFF.

This chain links TRBV29-1 with TRBJ1-2. CDR1 SQVTM and CDR2 ANQGSEA come from the germline V gene. The CDR3 is 14 amino acids. This chain's CDR3 is CSVERSGPGYGYTF.

The genes are TRBV28 and TRBJ2-3. The V gene's germline CDR1 is MDHEN and CDR2 SYDVKM. The CDR3 consists of 12 residues. CDR3 residues: CASSPRLDTQYF.

The V gene is TRBV27, the J gene TRBJ2-1; the D gene TCRdb calls, TRBD1, cannot be checked with no DNA. The CDR3 runs to 15 residues. Germline values: CDR1 MNHEY, CDR2 SMNVEV (reference sequence). CDR3: CASAHGAGTYNEQFF.

The genes are TRBV20-1 and TRBJ1-1; TCRdb's D call of TRBD1 is untestable without DNA. Germline values: CDR1 DFQATT, CDR2 SNEGSKA (reference sequence). There are 16 residues in the CDR3. CDR3 sequence: CSAPGTGGGVNTEAFF.

The rearrangement uses TRBV4-3 and TRBJ2-7. Germline V gene lookup returns CDR1 LGHNA and CDR2 YSLEER. The CDR3 totals 15 residues. CDR3 residues: CASSQGAFSTYEQYF.

The J gene is TRBJ1-5, the V gene TRBV6-5. CDR3 length: 14 residues. CDR1 MNHEY and CDR2 SVGAGI come from the germline V gene. The CDR3: CASSYMAGNQPQHF.

This chain uses TRBV12-3 or TRBV12-4 with TRBJ1-2. This CDR3 contains 14 residues. This chain's CDR3 is CASSLGILTGGYTF.

The chain combines TRBV9 with TRBJ2-1; TCRdb indicates TRBD2, and absent DNA this call remains unverified. CDR3 length: 15 residues. The germline CDR1 and CDR2 sequences are SGDLS and YYNGEE. The CDR3 protein is CASSVDGPSYNEQFF.

CDR3 in amino acids: CASSPSWSSGANVLTF. The chain carries TRBV11-1 and TRBJ2-6. Germline loops: CDR1 SGHAT, CDR2 FQDESV (reference sequence). The CDR3 is made up of 16 amino acids. The full variable domain, in which reference TRBV11-1 and TRBJ2-6 provide the parts outside the CDR3, is EAEVAQSPRYKITEKSQAVAFWCDPISGHATLYWYRQILGQGPELLVQFQDESVVDDSQLPKDRFSAERLKGVDSTLKIQPAELGDSAMYLCASSPSWSSGANVLTFGAGSRLTVL.